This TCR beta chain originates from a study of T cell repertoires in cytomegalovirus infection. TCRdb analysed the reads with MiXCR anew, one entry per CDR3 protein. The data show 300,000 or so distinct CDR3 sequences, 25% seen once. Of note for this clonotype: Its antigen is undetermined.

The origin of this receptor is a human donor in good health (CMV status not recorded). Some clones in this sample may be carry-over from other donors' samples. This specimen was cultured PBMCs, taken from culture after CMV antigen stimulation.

The CDR3 reads CASSQDLAGPNTGELFF. CDR3 sequence (DNA): TGCGCCAGCAGCCAAGATCTTGCGGGACCCAACACCGGGGAGCTGTTTTTT. This sequence joins TRBV4-3 and TRBJ2-2, with D perhaps matching TRBD2 (6 bases). Per germline, CDR1 LGHNA and CDR2 YSLEER. Trimming took 0 bases from V and 2 from J, leaving 13 bases between them. The length of the CDR3 is 17 residues.